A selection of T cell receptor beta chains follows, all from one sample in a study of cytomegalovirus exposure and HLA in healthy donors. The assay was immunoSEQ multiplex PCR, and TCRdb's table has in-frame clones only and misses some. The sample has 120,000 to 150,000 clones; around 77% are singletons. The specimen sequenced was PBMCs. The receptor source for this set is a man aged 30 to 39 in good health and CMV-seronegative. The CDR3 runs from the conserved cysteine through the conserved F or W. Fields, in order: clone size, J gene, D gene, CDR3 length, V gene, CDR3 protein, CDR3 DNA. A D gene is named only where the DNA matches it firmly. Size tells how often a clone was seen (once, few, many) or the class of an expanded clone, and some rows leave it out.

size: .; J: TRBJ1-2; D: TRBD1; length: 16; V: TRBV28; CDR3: CASSSAGQGVNYGYTF; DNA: TGTGCCAGCAGTTCGGCCGGACAGGGCGTTAACTATGGCTACACCTTC
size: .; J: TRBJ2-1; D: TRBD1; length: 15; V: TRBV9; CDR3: CASSTAGTGYNEQFF; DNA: TGTGCCAGCAGCACTGCTGGGACAGGTTACAATGAGCAGTTCTTC
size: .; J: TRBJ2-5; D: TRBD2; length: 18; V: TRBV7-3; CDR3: CASSLRGAGARGQETQYF; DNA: TGTGCCAGCAGCTTAAGGGGAGCGGGAGCGCGTGGGCAAGAGACCCAGTACTTC
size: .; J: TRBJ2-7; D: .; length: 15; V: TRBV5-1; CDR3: CASSQGGAVDYEQYF; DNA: TGCGCCAGCAGTCAAGGGGGGGCGGTGGACTACGAGCAGTACTTC
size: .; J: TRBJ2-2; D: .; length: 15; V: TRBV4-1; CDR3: CASRRGLGGSGELFF; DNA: TGCGCCAGCCGCCGGGGCTTGGGGGGATCCGGGGAGCTGTTTTTT
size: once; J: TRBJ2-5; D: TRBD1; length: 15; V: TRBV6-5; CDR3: CASSQGKGAPETQYF; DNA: TGTGCCAGCAGCCAGGGGAAGGGGGCGCCGGAGACCCAGTACTTC
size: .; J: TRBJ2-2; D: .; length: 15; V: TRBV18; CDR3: CASSPLQRGTGELFF; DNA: TGTGCCAGCTCACCCCTTCAAAGGGGCACCGGGGAGCTGTTTTTT
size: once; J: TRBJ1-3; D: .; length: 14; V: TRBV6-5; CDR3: CASSKGGPGNTIYF; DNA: TGTGCCAGCAGTAAAGGGGGTCCCGGAAACACCATATATTTT
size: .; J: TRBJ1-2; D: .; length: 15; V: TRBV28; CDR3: CASSSLGGAVYGYTF; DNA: TGTGCCAGCAGTTCCCTGGGCGGGGCTGTTTATGGCTACACCTTC
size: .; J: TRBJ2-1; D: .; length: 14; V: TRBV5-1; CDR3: CASSLASGNDEQFF; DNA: TGCGCCAGCAGCTTGGCCTCGGGTAATGATGAGCAGTTCTTC
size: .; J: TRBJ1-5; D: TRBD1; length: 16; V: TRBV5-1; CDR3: CASSLATGDSNQPQHF; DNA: TGCGCCAGCAGCTTGGCGACAGGGGATAGCAATCAGCCCCAGCATTTT
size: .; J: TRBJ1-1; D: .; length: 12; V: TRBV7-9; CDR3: CASSFLNTEAFF; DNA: TGTGCCAGCAGCTTCTTGAACACTGAAGCTTTCTTT
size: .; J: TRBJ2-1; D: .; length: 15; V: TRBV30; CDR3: CAWQEEGSSYNEQFF; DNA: TGTGCCTGGCAAGAGGAAGGGAGCTCCTACAATGAGCAGTTCTTC
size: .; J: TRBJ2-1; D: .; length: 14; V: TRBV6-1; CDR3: CASSEALRGSEQFF; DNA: TGTGCCAGCAGTGAAGCGCTTAGAGGAAGTGAGCAGTTCTTC
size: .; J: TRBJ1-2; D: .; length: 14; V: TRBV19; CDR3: CASSTSGGPGGYTF; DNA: TGTGCCAGTAGTACTTCGGGGGGCCCGGGCGGCTACACCTTC
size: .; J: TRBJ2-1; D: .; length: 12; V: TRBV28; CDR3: CASSLTGNEQFF; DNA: TGTGCCAGCAGTTTAACAGGTAACGAGCAGTTCTTC
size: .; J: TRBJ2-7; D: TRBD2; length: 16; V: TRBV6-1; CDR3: CASSVGTSTLLEEQYF; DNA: TGTGCCAGCAGTGTAGGGACTAGTACCCTTCTCGAAGAGCAGTACTTC
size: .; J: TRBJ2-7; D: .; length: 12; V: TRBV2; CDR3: CASQGQTYEQYF; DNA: TGTGCCAGCCAGGGACAAACCTACGAGCAGTACTTC
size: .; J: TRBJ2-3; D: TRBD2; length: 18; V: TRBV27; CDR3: CASSLGAASGIFTDTQYF; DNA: TGTGCCAGCAGTTTAGGGGCGGCTAGCGGGATTTTCACAGATACGCAGTATTTT
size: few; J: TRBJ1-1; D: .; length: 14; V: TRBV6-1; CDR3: CASSEVWGGTEAFF; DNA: TGTGCCAGCAGTGAAGTCTGGGGGGGCACTGAAGCTTTCTTT
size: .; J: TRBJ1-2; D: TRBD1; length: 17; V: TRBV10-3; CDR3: CAIRIRRRGQGDYGYTF; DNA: TGTGCCATCAGGATCCGTCGACGGGGACAGGGTGACTATGGCTACACCTTC
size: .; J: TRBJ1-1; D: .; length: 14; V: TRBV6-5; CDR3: CASSYSNRNTEAFF; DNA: TGTGCCAGCAGCTACTCTAACAGGAACACTGAAGCTTTCTTT
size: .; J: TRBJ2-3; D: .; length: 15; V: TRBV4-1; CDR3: CASSQPGQTTDTQYF; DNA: TGCGCCAGCAGCCAACCAGGACAGACCACAGATACGCAGTATTTT
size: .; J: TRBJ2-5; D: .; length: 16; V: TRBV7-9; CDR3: CASSFGSGVRQETQYF; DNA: TGTGCCAGCAGCTTCGGGTCGGGAGTTCGCCAAGAGACCCAGTACTTC
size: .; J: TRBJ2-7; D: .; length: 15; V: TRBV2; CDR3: CASLDQVGGVNEQYF; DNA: TGTGCCAGCCTGGACCAAGTAGGGGGAGTAAACGAGCAGTACTTC
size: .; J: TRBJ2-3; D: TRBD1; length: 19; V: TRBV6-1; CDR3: CASSEMGQGALENTDTQYF; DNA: TGTGCCAGCAGTGAAATGGGACAGGGGGCGCTTGAGAACACAGATACGCAGTATTTT
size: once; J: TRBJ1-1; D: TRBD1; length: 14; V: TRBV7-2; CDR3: CASSLDRGSTEAFF; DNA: TGTGCCAGCAGCCTAGACAGGGGGTCCACTGAAGCTTTCTTT
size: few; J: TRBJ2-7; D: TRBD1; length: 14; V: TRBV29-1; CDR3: CSVGVDRGRYEQYF; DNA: TGCAGCGTTGGGGTTGACAGGGGCAGGTACGAGCAGTACTTC
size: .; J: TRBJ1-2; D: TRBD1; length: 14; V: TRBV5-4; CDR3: CASTLTGTEYGYTF; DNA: TGTGCCAGCACCTTAACCGGGACAGAGTATGGCTACACCTTC
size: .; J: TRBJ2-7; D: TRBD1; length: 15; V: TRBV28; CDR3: CASSDSGTGSYEQYF; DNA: TGTGCCAGCTCGGACTCCGGGACAGGTTCCTACGAGCAGTACTTC
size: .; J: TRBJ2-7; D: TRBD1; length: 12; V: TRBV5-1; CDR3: CASSGQGREQYF; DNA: TGCGCCAGCAGCGGACAGGGCCGCGAGCAGTACTTC
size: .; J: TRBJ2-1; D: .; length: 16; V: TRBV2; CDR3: CASSEAGHPSYNEQFF; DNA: TGTGCCAGCAGTGAAGCGGGACACCCCTCCTACAATGAGCAGTTCTTC
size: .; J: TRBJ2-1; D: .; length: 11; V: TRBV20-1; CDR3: CSAGTGFRQFF; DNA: TGCAGTGCAGGAACAGGGTTTAGGCAGTTCTTC
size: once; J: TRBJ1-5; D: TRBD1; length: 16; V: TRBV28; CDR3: CASLPGTEYSNQPQHF; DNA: TGTGCCAGCCTCCCCGGGACAGAGTATAGCAATCAGCCCCAGCATTTT
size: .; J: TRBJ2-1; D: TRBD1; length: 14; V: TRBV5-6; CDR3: CASSLTGQYNEQFF; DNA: TGTGCCAGCAGCTTGACGGGACAGTACAATGAGCAGTTCTTC
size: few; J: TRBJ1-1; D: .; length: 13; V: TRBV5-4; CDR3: CASSLQGGTEAFF; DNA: TGTGCCAGCAGCTTGCAGGGAGGCACTGAAGCTTTCTTT
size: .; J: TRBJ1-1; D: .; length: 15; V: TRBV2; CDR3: CASRGNRAPNTEAFF; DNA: TGTGCCAGCAGGGGAAACAGGGCCCCGAACACTGAAGCTTTCTTT
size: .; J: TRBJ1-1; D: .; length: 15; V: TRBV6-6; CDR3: CASRRLGGGNTEAFF; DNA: TGTGCCAGCAGACGCCTTGGGGGAGGGAACACTGAAGCTTTCTTT
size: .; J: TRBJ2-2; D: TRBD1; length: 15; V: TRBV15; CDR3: CATSPGQGYTGELFF; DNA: TGTGCCACCAGCCCTGGACAGGGATACACCGGGGAGCTGTTTTTT
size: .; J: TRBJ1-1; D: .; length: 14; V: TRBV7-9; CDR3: CASSLEGGNTEAFF; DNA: TGTGCCAGCAGCTTAGAAGGGGGTAACACTGAAGCTTTCTTT
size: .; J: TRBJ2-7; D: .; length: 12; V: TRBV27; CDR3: CASSSSFYEQYF; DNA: TGTGCCAGCAGTTCGTCGTTCTACGAGCAGTACTTC
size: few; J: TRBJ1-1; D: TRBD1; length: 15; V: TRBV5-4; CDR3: CASSSGQVMNTEAFF; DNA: TGTGCCAGCAGTTCGGGACAGGTAATGAACACTGAAGCTTTCTTT
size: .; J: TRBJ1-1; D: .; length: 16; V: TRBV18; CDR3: CASSPPSTAGNTEAFF; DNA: TGTGCCAGCTCACCACCGAGTACGGCAGGGAACACTGAAGCTTTCTTT
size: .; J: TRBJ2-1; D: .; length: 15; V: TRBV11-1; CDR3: CASSRRGAKINEQFF; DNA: TGTGCCAGCAGCCGTCGTGGGGCGAAAATCAATGAGCAGTTCTTC
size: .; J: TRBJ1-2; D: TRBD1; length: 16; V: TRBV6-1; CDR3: CASSERTSRGDYGYTF; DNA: TGTGCCAGCAGTGAGCGAACCTCCAGGGGGGACTATGGCTACACCTTC
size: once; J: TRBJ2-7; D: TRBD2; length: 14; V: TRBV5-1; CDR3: CASSFLAGAYEQYF; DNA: TGCGCCAGCAGCTTTCTAGCGGGAGCCTACGAGCAGTACTTC
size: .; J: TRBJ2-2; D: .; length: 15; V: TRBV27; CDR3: CASRRAGKVVGELFF; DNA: TGTGCCAGCAGACGGGCGGGAAAGGTGGTCGGGGAGCTGTTTTTT